This T cell receptor beta chain was captured by sequencing in a study of cytomegalovirus exposure and HLA in healthy donors. General observations from the study: The investigators catalogued 180 or so TCR beta chains as cytomegalovirus-associated.

In the case of this clone: Its target is unknown.

TCRdb keeps only in-frame clones here, not all; method: immunoSEQ multiplex PCR. The sample lists some 87,000 clones; approximately 96% were seen once. Sequencing was performed on PBMCs. This TCR was recovered from a young woman in good health and CMV-seronegative.

For the CDR3, the DNA is TGTGCCAGCAGCTCCCGGACTAGCGGGTCCTACGAGCAGTACTTC. Its protein product is CASSSRTSGSYEQYF. V is TRBV13 and J is TRBJ2-7; TRBD2 matches at 11 bases. Germline V CDR1 and CDR2: PRHDT, FYEKMQ (reference sequence). J gave up 1 base and V 4 bases, and 3 bases lay outside the gene matches. There are 15 residues in the CDR3.